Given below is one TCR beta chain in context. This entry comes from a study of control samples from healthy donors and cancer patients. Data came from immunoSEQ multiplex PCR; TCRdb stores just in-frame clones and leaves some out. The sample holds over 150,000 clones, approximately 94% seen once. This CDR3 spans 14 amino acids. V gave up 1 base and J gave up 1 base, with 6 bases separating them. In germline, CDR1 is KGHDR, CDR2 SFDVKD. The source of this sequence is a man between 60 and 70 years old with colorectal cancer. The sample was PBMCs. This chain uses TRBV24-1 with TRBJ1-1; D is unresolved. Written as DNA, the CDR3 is TGTGCCACCAGTGATTTTGGTCAGAACACTGAAGCTTTCTTT. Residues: CATSDFGQNTEAFF.